This entry concerns a single T cell receptor (beta chain). Its specificity is unknown. Total pancreatectomy with islet autotransplantation was the source of the chronic pancreatitis pancreas tissue. Using immunoSEQ multiplex PCR, the repertoire was profiled, and TCRdb retains in-frame clones only, with some absent. This table has around 10,000 clones, 75% to 85% appearing once. Trimming removed 5 bases from V and 6 bases from J; junction bases left unmatched: 14. Germline-derived CDR1 and CDR2 are GTSNPN and SVGIG (reference sequence). The CDR3 contains 15 residues. This specimen comes from a study of immune characteristics of hereditary and idiopathic chronic pancreatitis. Study-wide findings and caveats: TCRbeta diversity rose and clonality fell in both pancreatitis groups versus controls.

The sequencing input was pancreas tissue with idiopathic chronic pancreatitis. J is TRBJ2-3 and V is TRBV30; 7 bases agree with TRBD1. This receptor was identified in a human donor with chronic pancreatitis. CDR3 sequence: CAWPRQGVEADTQYF. CDR3 bases: TGTGCCTGGCCTAGACAGGGAGTAGAAGCGGATACGCAGTATTTT.